These T cell receptor beta chains were read from a single sample in a study of graft-versus-host responses after intestinal transplantation. Their antigens remain unidentified. This table comes from immunoSEQ multiplex PCR, and its TCRdb copy is limited to in-frame clones, with some not included. Counted here are about 94,000 clones, roughly nine tenths occurring once; the ten biggest clones make up approximately 0.5%. The material sequenced was unstimulated CD8+ T cells sorted from spleen or lymph node cells, taken before intestinal transplant. All receptors derive from a human donor who received an intestinal transplant. Each CDR3 is given with its conserved first and last residue. D genes are given only for firm matches. Expanded clones get a size class; other rows say once, few or many, or leave the size out.

clone size: NA; CDR3 length: 16; J gene: TRBJ2-5; V gene: TRBV4-1; D gene: NA; CDR3 protein: CASSQAWTMRQETQYF; CDR3 DNA: TGCGCCAGCAGCCAAGCGTGGACTATGAGACAGGAGACCCAGTACTTC
clone size: NA; CDR3 length: 15; J gene: TRBJ2-5; V gene: TRBV5-6; D gene: TRBD1; CDR3 protein: CASSLAGGQGETQYF; CDR3 DNA: TGTGCCAGCAGCTTGGCGGGAGGACAGGGGGAGACCCAGTACTTC
clone size: NA; CDR3 length: 15; J gene: TRBJ2-1; V gene: TRBV9; D gene: TRBD2; CDR3 protein: CASSVSSGGADEQFF; CDR3 DNA: TGTGCCAGCAGCGTGTCTAGCGGGGGGGCGGATGAGCAGTTCTTC
clone size: NA; CDR3 length: 13; J gene: TRBJ2-7; V gene: TRBV30; D gene: TRBD1; CDR3 protein: CAWSGGQGGEQYF; CDR3 DNA: TGTGCCTGGAGTGGAGGACAGGGTGGCGAGCAGTACTTC
clone size: NA; CDR3 length: 15; J gene: TRBJ1-2; V gene: TRBV4-1; D gene: NA; CDR3 protein: CASSQGHLGGIGYTF; CDR3 DNA: TGCGCCAGCAGCCAGGGACATCTGGGAGGGATTGGCTACACCTTC
clone size: NA; CDR3 length: 15; J gene: TRBJ2-5; V gene: TRBV30; D gene: TRBD2; CDR3 protein: CAWNPTSGYQETQYF; CDR3 DNA: TGTGCCTGGAACCCGACTAGCGGATACCAAGAGACCCAGTACTTC
clone size: NA; CDR3 length: 16; J gene: TRBJ2-6; V gene: TRBV27; D gene: NA; CDR3 protein: CASSQPDSSGANVLTF; CDR3 DNA: TGTGCCAGCAGTCAACCAGACAGCTCTGGGGCCAACGTCCTGACTTTC
clone size: NA; CDR3 length: 15; J gene: TRBJ1-2; V gene: TRBV21-1; D gene: NA; CDR3 protein: CASSKNTGGLYGYTF; CDR3 DNA: TGTGCCAGCAGCAAAAACACAGGGGGTCTCTATGGCTACACCTTC
clone size: once; CDR3 length: 15; J gene: TRBJ1-1; V gene: TRBV28; D gene: TRBD1; CDR3 protein: CASSPLAGTDTEAFF; CDR3 DNA: TGTGCCAGCAGTCCCCTGGCCGGGACAGACACTGAAGCTTTCTTT
clone size: NA; CDR3 length: 14; J gene: TRBJ2-7; V gene: TRBV9; D gene: NA; CDR3 protein: CASSEQDLTYEQYF; CDR3 DNA: TGTGCCAGCAGCGAACAGGACCTTACCTACGAGCAGTACTTC
clone size: NA; CDR3 length: 12; J gene: TRBJ2-1; V gene: TRBV29-1; D gene: TRBD2; CDR3 protein: CSVMGGYDEQFF; CDR3 DNA: TGCAGCGTTATGGGGGGGTACGATGAGCAGTTCTTC
clone size: NA; CDR3 length: 15; J gene: TRBJ1-2; V gene: TRBV7-6; D gene: NA; CDR3 protein: CASSLSSTGALGYTF; CDR3 DNA: TGTGCCAGCAGCTTAAGTTCGACCGGAGCACTCGGCTACACCTTC
clone size: NA; CDR3 length: 13; J gene: TRBJ1-2; V gene: TRBV2; D gene: NA; CDR3 protein: CASSEGPGESYTF; CDR3 DNA: TGTGCCAGCAGTGAAGGCCCCGGGGAAAGCTACACCTTC
clone size: NA; CDR3 length: 14; J gene: TRBJ2-7; V gene: TRBV2; D gene: NA; CDR3 protein: CASSPPDSSYEQYF; CDR3 DNA: TGTGCCAGCAGTCCCCCTGACTCTTCCTACGAGCAGTACTTC
clone size: NA; CDR3 length: 13; J gene: TRBJ1-1; V gene: TRBV30; D gene: TRBD1; CDR3 protein: CAWGQGGYTEAFF; CDR3 DNA: TGTGCCTGGGGACAGGGGGGATATACTGAAGCTTTCTTT
clone size: once; CDR3 length: 15; J gene: TRBJ2-1; V gene: TRBV28; D gene: NA; CDR3 protein: CASSSSRGIFYEQFF; CDR3 DNA: TGTGCCAGCAGTTCCAGCCGGGGGATATTCTATGAGCAGTTCTTC
clone size: NA; CDR3 length: 13; J gene: TRBJ2-1; V gene: TRBV9; D gene: NA; CDR3 protein: CASSSHSGSEQFF; CDR3 DNA: TGTGCCAGCAGCTCGCACTCCGGGAGTGAGCAGTTCTTC
clone size: NA; CDR3 length: 13; J gene: TRBJ2-7; V gene: TRBV5-6; D gene: TRBD1; CDR3 protein: CASSLTGGDEQYF; CDR3 DNA: TGTGCCAGCAGCCTGACAGGGGGCGACGAGCAGTACTTC
clone size: NA; CDR3 length: 15; J gene: TRBJ2-1; V gene: TRBV2; D gene: TRBD1; CDR3 protein: CASTSGTGDYNEQFF; CDR3 DNA: TGTGCCAGCACCTCCGGGACAGGGGACTACAATGAGCAGTTCTTC
clone size: NA; CDR3 length: 15; J gene: TRBJ2-5; V gene: TRBV11-2; D gene: NA; CDR3 protein: CASSLGALPGETQYF; CDR3 DNA: TGTGCCAGCAGCTTAGGGGCCCTACCGGGGGAGACCCAGTACTTC
clone size: once; CDR3 length: 17; J gene: TRBJ2-1; V gene: TRBV19; D gene: TRBD1; CDR3 protein: CASSIDGPGQGDNEQFF; CDR3 DNA: TGTGCCAGTAGTATAGATGGGCCGGGACAGGGGGACAATGAGCAGTTCTTC
clone size: NA; CDR3 length: 13; J gene: TRBJ1-1; V gene: TRBV6-5; D gene: NA; CDR3 protein: CASSQSWDSAAFF; CDR3 DNA: TGTGCCAGCAGCCAAAGCTGGGACTCAGCGGCTTTCTTT
clone size: NA; CDR3 length: 13; J gene: TRBJ1-5; V gene: TRBV6-5; D gene: NA; CDR3 protein: CASTLAGNQPQHF; CDR3 DNA: TGTGCCAGCACCCTCGCGGGGAATCAGCCCCAGCATTTT
clone size: NA; CDR3 length: 13; J gene: TRBJ1-1; V gene: TRBV6-6; D gene: NA; CDR3 protein: CASTAGEGTEAFF; CDR3 DNA: TGTGCCAGCACCGCAGGGGAGGGCACTGAAGCTTTCTTT
clone size: NA; CDR3 length: 13; J gene: TRBJ2-1; V gene: TRBV5-1; D gene: NA; CDR3 protein: CASSFNNYNEQFF; CDR3 DNA: TGCGCCAGCAGCTTTAACAACTACAATGAGCAGTTCTTC
clone size: once; CDR3 length: 13; J gene: TRBJ2-7; V gene: TRBV30; D gene: TRBD1; CDR3 protein: CAWTQTGIGEQYF; CDR3 DNA: TGTGCCTGGACCCAGACAGGGATTGGCGAGCAGTACTTC
clone size: NA; CDR3 length: 13; J gene: TRBJ2-2; V gene: TRBV5-1; D gene: NA; CDR3 protein: CASSRGTSQELFF; CDR3 DNA: TGCGCCAGCAGCCGGGGGACCAGCCAGGAGCTGTTTTTT
clone size: once; CDR3 length: 14; J gene: TRBJ2-7; V gene: TRBV30; D gene: TRBD2; CDR3 protein: CAWSVGRTSDEQYF; CDR3 DNA: TGTGCCTGGAGTGTGGGTAGGACTAGCGACGAGCAGTACTTC
clone size: NA; CDR3 length: 15; J gene: TRBJ2-7; V gene: TRBV9; D gene: NA; CDR3 protein: CASSVGPGSDYEQYF; CDR3 DNA: TGTGCCAGCAGCGTCGGTCCGGGATCAGACTACGAGCAGTACTTC
clone size: NA; CDR3 length: 17; J gene: TRBJ2-3; V gene: TRBV5-6; D gene: TRBD1; CDR3 protein: CASSLLMGQGRTDTQYF; CDR3 DNA: TGTGCCAGCAGCTTGCTTATGGGACAGGGGAGGACAGATACGCAGTATTTT
clone size: NA; CDR3 length: 13; J gene: TRBJ1-2; V gene: TRBV15; D gene: NA; CDR3 protein: CATSSKDSYGYTF; CDR3 DNA: TGTGCCACCAGCAGTAAGGACAGCTATGGCTACACCTTC
clone size: NA; CDR3 length: 13; J gene: TRBJ2-2; V gene: TRBV7-9; D gene: NA; CDR3 protein: CASSPQGTGELFF; CDR3 DNA: TGTGCCAGCAGCCCCCAGGGGACCGGGGAGCTGTTTTTT
clone size: NA; CDR3 length: 15; J gene: TRBJ2-5; V gene: TRBV29-1; D gene: TRBD2; CDR3 protein: CSVDAPRTSQETQYF; CDR3 DNA: TGCAGCGTTGACGCACCACGGACTAGCCAAGAGACCCAGTACTTC
clone size: once; CDR3 length: 13; J gene: TRBJ2-7; V gene: TRBV27; D gene: NA; CDR3 protein: CASSLGLTYEQYF; CDR3 DNA: TGTGCCAGCAGTTTAGGACTAACATACGAGCAGTACTTC
clone size: NA; CDR3 length: 13; J gene: TRBJ2-5; V gene: TRBV29-1; D gene: TRBD1; CDR3 protein: CSDWDRGRETQYF; CDR3 DNA: TGCAGCGACTGGGACAGGGGGCGAGAGACCCAGTACTTC
clone size: NA; CDR3 length: 13; J gene: TRBJ1-2; V gene: TRBV10-2; D gene: TRBD1; CDR3 protein: CASRSDRENGYTF; CDR3 DNA: TGCGCCAGCAGATCGGACAGGGAAAATGGCTACACCTTC
clone size: NA; CDR3 length: 16; J gene: TRBJ2-1; V gene: TRBV11-2; D gene: TRBD1; CDR3 protein: CASSLGQGQARHEQFF; CDR3 DNA: TGTGCCAGCAGCTTAGGACAGGGACAGGCTAGGCATGAGCAGTTCTTC
clone size: few; CDR3 length: 14; J gene: TRBJ1-2; V gene: TRBV30; D gene: TRBD1; CDR3 protein: CAWSAWTGNYGYTF; CDR3 DNA: TGTGCCTGGAGTGCCTGGACAGGGAACTATGGCTACACCTTC
clone size: NA; CDR3 length: 13; J gene: TRBJ1-2; V gene: TRBV10-3; D gene: TRBD1; CDR3 protein: CAIMDGTAHGYTF; CDR3 DNA: TGTGCCATCATGGACGGGACAGCCCATGGCTACACCTTC
clone size: NA; CDR3 length: 16; J gene: TRBJ2-1; V gene: TRBV4-3; D gene: TRBD2; CDR3 protein: CASSQRTSRTYNEQFF; CDR3 DNA: TGCGCCAGCAGCCAACGGACTAGCAGGACCTACAATGAGCAGTTCTTC
clone size: NA; CDR3 length: 11; J gene: TRBJ1-1; V gene: TRBV19; D gene: NA; CDR3 protein: CASRQGPEAFF; CDR3 DNA: TGTGCCAGTAGACAGGGCCCTGAAGCTTTCTTT
clone size: NA; CDR3 length: 15; J gene: TRBJ2-1; V gene: TRBV11-2; D gene: TRBD1; CDR3 protein: CASSFRRTGEGEQFF; CDR3 DNA: TGTGCCAGCAGTTTCCGGAGGACAGGGGAGGGTGAGCAGTTCTTC
clone size: NA; CDR3 length: 13; J gene: TRBJ1-2; V gene: TRBV5-4; D gene: NA; CDR3 protein: CASSSETGYGYTF; CDR3 DNA: TGTGCCAGCAGCTCGGAGACGGGGTATGGCTACACCTTC
clone size: NA; CDR3 length: 13; J gene: TRBJ2-1; V gene: TRBV28; D gene: NA; CDR3 protein: CASSGIPYNEQFF; CDR3 DNA: TGTGCCAGCAGCGGGATTCCCTACAATGAGCAGTTCTTC
clone size: once; CDR3 length: 16; J gene: TRBJ1-1; V gene: TRBV19; D gene: NA; CDR3 protein: CASSILPRSLNTEAFF; CDR3 DNA: TGTGCCAGTAGTATCCTCCCTCGGTCTTTGAACACTGAAGCTTTCTTT